The clone carrying this T cell receptor (beta chain) has ten or more counts. The antigen remains unidentified. Amplified TCR beta CDR3 regions came from RNA transcripts. A first-round RT-PCR of the TCR CDR3 used the HTBI primer set. TCRdb reanalysed the multiplex PCR reads using MiXCR and keeps one entry per CDR3 protein. The profile shows over 500,000 distinct CDR3 sequences, over 35% of them singletons. Uncontrolled infection, other autoimmune disease, pregnancy and lactation each barred patients from inclusion. This sample is drawn from a study of T cells in Graves' hyperthyroidism and ophthalmopathy. V was trimmed by 6 bases and J by 7 bases, leaving 16 bases between them. The germline gives CDR1 SGHTA, CDR2 FQGNSA. The CDR3 is 14 amino acids. Study results and limitations: Ophthalmopathy onset followed model prediction by a median roughly 6 months.

The TCR sequence derives from an adult woman with Graves' disease, either hyperthyroidism or ophthalmopathy (not recorded which). This chain connects TRBV7-2 to TRBJ1-5, with a tentative D call TRBD1 (6 bases). The sample taken for sequencing was peripheral blood or thyroid tissue (not recorded which). DNA of the CDR3: TGTGCCAGCAGTTCAACAGGGATGGGGCAGCCCCAGCATTTT. Translation gives CASSSTGMGQPQHF.